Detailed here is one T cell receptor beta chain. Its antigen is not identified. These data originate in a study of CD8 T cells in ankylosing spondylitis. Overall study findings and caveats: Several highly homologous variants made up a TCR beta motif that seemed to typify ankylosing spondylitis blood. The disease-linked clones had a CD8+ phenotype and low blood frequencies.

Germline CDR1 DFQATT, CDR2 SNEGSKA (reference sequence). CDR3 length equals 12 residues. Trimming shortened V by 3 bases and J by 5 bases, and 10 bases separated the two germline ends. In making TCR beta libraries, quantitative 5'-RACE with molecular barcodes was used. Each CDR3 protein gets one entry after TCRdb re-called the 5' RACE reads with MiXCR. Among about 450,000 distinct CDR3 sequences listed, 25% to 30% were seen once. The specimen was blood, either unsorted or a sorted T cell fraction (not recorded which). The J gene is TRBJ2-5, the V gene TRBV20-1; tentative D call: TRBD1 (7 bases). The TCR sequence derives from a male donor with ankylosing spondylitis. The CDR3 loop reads CSASPGGETQYF. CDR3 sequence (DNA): TGCAGTGCTAGCCCAGGGGGGGAGACCCAGTACTTC.